Shown below are 23 T cell receptor beta chains from a single sample sequenced in a study of shared T cell receptors in the human thymus. Libraries were prepared by immunoSEQ multiplex PCR; TCRdb keeps only in-frame clonotypes and omits some of them. The table has some 760,000 clones, 80% to 90% seen once. These data were likewise used in another study, on human thymus T cells.

The sequenced sample was thymocytes. The receptors shown here come from a girl less than two years old with a congenital heart defect.

The chain joins TRBV5-1 to TRBJ1-2; D possibly corresponds to TRBD1 (6 bases). This CDR3 is built from 16 residues. CDR1 is SGHRS, CDR2 YFSETQ, per germline. V was clipped by 4 bases and J by 4 bases, with 20 bases between them. The DNA for the CDR3 is TGCGCCAGCAGCGGCAACCTAGGGGGGGGTGGCTATGGCTACACCTTC. Its translation: CASSGNLGGGGYGYTF.

The V gene is TRBV6-1, the J gene TRBJ2-1; D is possibly TRBD2 (7 bases). CDR1 and CDR2 (germline): MNHNS, SASEGT. Trimming took off 1 base at V and 7 bases at J, with 14 bases between the two ends. The CDR3 length is 15 residues. DNA for the CDR3: TGTGCCAGCAGTGAAGTAGGGGGGGCCAGAAATGAGCAGTTCTTC. Encoded protein: CASSEVGGARNEQFF.

J is TRBJ2-7 and V is TRBV18; 8 bases align to TRBD1. The CDR3 has 14 residues. J was trimmed by 3 bases and V by 6 bases; bases with no gene match: 7. CDR1 is KGHSH and CDR2 is LQKENI in the germline V gene. This CDR3 reads CASSYLDRDYEQYF. The DNA of the CDR3 is TGTGCCAGCTCCTACCTGGACAGGGACTACGAGCAGTACTTC. Full variable domain (rest looked up from reference TRBV18 and TRBJ2-7): NAGVMQNPRHLVRRRGQEARLRCSPMKGHSHVYWYRQLPEEGLKFMVYLQKENIIDESGMPKERFSAEFPKEGPSILRIQQVVRGDSAAYFCASSYLDRDYEQYFGPGTRLTVT.

This chain links TRBV10-3 with TRBJ1-2, with D perhaps matching TRBD1 (5 bases). Germline CDR1 ENHRY, CDR2 SYGVKD. The CDR3 length is 15 residues. Trimming left V 3 bases short and J 0 bases short, with 11 bases between. CDR3 residues: CAISDRASANYGYTF. CDR3 DNA: TGTGCCATCAGTGACAGGGCGAGCGCTAACTATGGCTACACCTTC.

Here the CDR3 DNA reads TGTGCCAGCAGCCTGGACTACGCCCCTGGCACAGATACGCAGTATTTT. It encodes CASSLDYAPGTDTQYF. The chain combines TRBV5-4 with TRBJ2-3, with TRBD2 as a possible D gene (6 bases). The V end lost 4 bases, the J end lost 1 base, and 16 bases lay between the germline ends. CDR1 is SGHNT, CDR2 YYREEE, per germline (reference sequence). The CDR3 is 16 residues long.

The V gene is TRBV5-1, the J gene TRBJ2-5, with TRBD1 matching over 8 bases. CDR3 size: 14 residues. CDR1 is SGHRS and CDR2 is YFSETQ in the germline V gene. The V and J ends lost 4 bases and 5 bases, in that order; junction bases with no gene match: 7. The CDR3 protein is CASSEGQGLETQYF. DNA for the CDR3: TGCGCCAGCAGCGAAGGACAGGGTTTGGAGACCCAGTACTTC.

This chain links TRBV11-1 with TRBJ2-5; D possibly corresponds to TRBD2 (7 bases). V lost 1 base and J 4 bases, leaving 13 bases between the germline ends. The germline V gene encodes CDR1 SGHAT and CDR2 FQDESV (reference sequence). This CDR3 is 15 amino acids long. CDR3 nucleotide sequence: TGTGCCAGCAGCTTAGGGCAGGGAGGGGGAGAGACCCAGTACTTC. This translates into CASSLGQGGGETQYF.

V is TRBV19 and J is TRBJ2-1; 7 nucleotides match TRBD2. The ends lost 3 bases at V and 0 bases at J; junction bases unmatched: 11. The germline V gene has CDR1 LNHDA and CDR2 SQIVND (reference sequence). The CDR3 consists of 18 residues. For the CDR3, the DNA is TGTGCCAGTAGTATGATGCTAGCGGACCTTAGCTCCTACAATGAGCAGTTCTTC. Protein product: CASSMMLADLSSYNEQFF.

The chain employs TRBV4-3 and TRBJ2-3, with 7 bases aligning to TRBD1. V was clipped by 1 base and J by 1 base; unmatched bases: 11. This CDR3 has 18 residues. The germline V gene has CDR1 LGHNA and CDR2 YSLEER. The CDR3 sequence: CASSQGVRTGDGTDTQYF. CDR3 nucleotide sequence: TGCGCCAGCAGCCAAGGGGTCAGGACAGGTGACGGCACAGATACGCAGTATTTT.

DNA for the CDR3: TGTGCCAGCAACCTTAGGGGCGAAGAGACCCAGTACTTC. As protein: CASNLRGEETQYF. This chain joins TRBV28 and TRBJ2-5; perhaps TRBD1 as D (5 bases). Germline V gene lookup returns CDR1 MDHEN and CDR2 SYDVKM. The CDR3 is 13 residues long. Trimming cost V 7 bases and J 3 bases, with 12 bases left between them.

This rearrangement joins TRBV7-2 to TRBJ1-2; TRBD1 agrees at 9 bases. This CDR3 is 16 amino acids long. The trim removed 5 bases at V and 5 bases at J, leaving 12 bases unmatched. Germline values: CDR1 SGHTA, CDR2 FQGNSA. CDR3 sequence reads: CASSVQGAPRAYGYTF. The CDR3 DNA sequence: TGTGCCAGCAGCGTACAGGGGGCGCCGAGGGCGTATGGCTACACCTTC. Full variable domain (remainder filled in from reference TRBV7-2 and TRBJ1-2): GAGVSQSPSNKVTEKGKDVELRCDPISGHTALYWYRQSLGQGLEFLIYFQGNSAPDKSGLPSDRFSAERTGGSVSTLTIQRTQQEDSAVYLCASSVQGAPRAYGYTFGSGTRLTVV.

The chain uses TRBV5-6 and TRBJ1-2, with a possible D match to TRBD1 (5 bases). CDR3 length equals 16 residues. With 3 bases removed from V and 4 bases from J, the gap between germline ends came to 19 bases. Germline values: CDR1 SGHDT, CDR2 YYEEEE. The CDR3: CASSYADKGRVYGYTF. The CDR3 DNA reads as TGTGCCAGCAGCTACGCGGACAAGGGGCGTGTCTATGGCTACACCTTC.

This chain connects TRBV27 to TRBJ2-5, with TRBD1 matching 9 bases. The J segment lost 2 bases and the V segment lost 5 bases, leaving 15 bases of the junction unmatched. This CDR3 has 18 residues. CDR1 and CDR2 from the germline V gene are MNHEY and SMNVEV (reference sequence). CDR3: CASSPWSQGQGDQETQYF. The CDR3 coding sequence is TGTGCCAGCAGTCCTTGGAGTCAGGGACAGGGTGATCAAGAGACCCAGTACTTC.

The V gene is TRBV7-2, the J gene TRBJ2-5; TRBD2 matches at 9 bases. The V segment lost 6 bases and the J segment 5 bases; nucleotides outside the gene matches: 13. The CDR3 is 16 amino acids. Germline lookup yields CDR1 SGHTA and CDR2 FQGNSA. DNA for the CDR3: TGTGCCAGCAGTCCCACCCGCGGGGGGGCCTGGGAGACCCAGTACTTC. As protein: CASSPTRGGAWETQYF.

This chain uses TRBV5-1 with TRBJ2-7; possible D gene TRBD2, 6 bases. V shed 2 bases and J shed 3 bases, with 30 bases lying between them. The germline gives CDR1 SGHRS, CDR2 YFSETQ. The CDR3 covers 20 residues. As DNA, the CDR3 is TGCGCCAGCAGCTTCATCTCGGGGGTACCGAAGCAGCCCTCCCTCTACGAGCAGTACTTC. Translating gives CASSFISGVPKQPSLYEQYF.

V gene TRBV13 combines with J gene TRBJ1-4; 10 positions agree with TRBD1. V lost 2 bases and J lost 8; bases outside the gene matches: 5. The CDR3 totals 15 residues. CDR1 is PRHDT and CDR2 is FYEKMQ in the germline V gene (reference sequence). CDR3 sequence: CASSLRKDRGEKLFF. CDR3 DNA sequence: TGTGCCAGCAGCTTACGAAAGGACAGGGGGGAAAAACTGTTTTTT.

The rearrangement joins TRBV18 to TRBJ2-1, with 7 bases that match TRBD2. The V gene end was trimmed by 0 bases and the J gene end by 0 bases; junction bases not matched to a gene: 5. Germline CDR1 is KGHSH and CDR2 is LQKENI. CDR3 size: 17 residues. CDR3 coding DNA: TGTGCCAGCTCACCACCCGAGGGCGGGAGCTCCTACAATGAGCAGTTCTTC. Protein: CASSPPEGGSSYNEQFF.

J is TRBJ2-3 and V is TRBV29-1; maybe TRBD1 (5 bases). The CDR3 is 15 amino acids. The germline V gene has CDR1 SQVTM and CDR2 ANQGSEA. Trimming removed 5 bases at V and 2 bases at J, with 17 bases between. As DNA, the CDR3 is TGCAGCGTTAGGATCTCCAGGGCTATCACAGATACGCAGTATTTT. This encodes CSVRISRAITDTQYF.

This sequence joins TRBV10-3 and TRBJ2-3, with 8 bases identical to TRBD1. The CDR3 totals 19 residues. J lost 2 bases, V lost 0 bases, and 13 bases had no gene match. The V gene's germline CDR1 is ENHRY and CDR2 SYGVKD. CDR3 DNA: TGTGCCATCAGTGAGTCGCGATTGACAGGGGACTTACTCACAGATACGCAGTATTTT. It encodes CAISESRLTGDLLTDTQYF.

The rearrangement links TRBV11-2 to TRBJ2-7; possible D gene TRBD1, 6 bases. Trimming stripped 5 bases from V and 0 bases from J, with 8 bases between. CDR1 SGHAT and CDR2 FQNNGV come from the germline V gene. The CDR3 runs 13 residues. For the CDR3, the DNA is TGTGCCAGCAGCCCGGACAGCTCCTACGAGCAGTACTTC. Amino acids: CASSPDSSYEQYF.

The sample holds one count of this clone. CDR3 sequence: CSVGRGISTPLYGYTF. DNA of the CDR3: TGCAGCGTTGGTCGGGGGATCTCAACCCCCTTGTATGGCTACACCTTC. The chain recombines TRBV29-1 with TRBJ1-2, with D possibly being TRBD1 (5 bases). The CDR3 extends over 16 amino acids. CDR1 and CDR2 from the germline V gene are SQVTM and ANQGSEA. V was clipped by 4 bases and J by 5 bases, with 23 bases between them.

This chain uses TRBV12-2 with TRBJ2-1; the D segment call TRBD1 is taken from the table without a DNA check. TRBV12-2 is termed a pseudogene. The CDR3 spans 18 residues. DNA of the CDR3: TGTGCAAGTCGCTTAGTGTCAGGGGGCTTGGGTAAATACAATGAGCAGTTCTTC. Translating gives CASRLVSGGLGKYNEQFF.

V and J are TRBV7-9 and TRBJ1-1; no reliable D call. V was trimmed by 5 bases and J by 1 base, leaving 17 bases between them. Germline lookup yields CDR1 SEHNR and CDR2 FQNEAQ (reference sequence). The CDR3 is made up of 16 amino acids. CDR3 sequence: CASSPIDGPRNTEAFF. In nucleotides, the CDR3 is TGTGCCAGCAGCCCAATTGATGGGCCCCGGAACACTGAAGCTTTCTTT.